This T cell receptor beta chain was observed in a study of T cell repertoires in cytomegalovirus infection. V was trimmed by 0 bases and J by 4 bases, leaving 24 bases between them. The germline gives CDR1 SGHTA, CDR2 FQGNSA. CDR3 length equals 19 residues. This clonotype was counted between two and nine times. The antigen remains unidentified. Study-level points and caveats: The ex vivo response was dominated by HLA-C-restricted CMV-specific TCR beta clonotypes.

One entry per CDR3 protein results from TCRdb running MiXCR on the reads. The sample carries about 890,000 distinct CDR3 sequences, 30% to 40% recorded once. The chain has TRBV7-2 and TRBJ1-2; D is unresolved. This sequence was found in a human donor in good health (CMV status not recorded). Some clones in this sample may be carry-over from other donors' samples. Sequenced material: cultured CD8+ T cells from PBMCs, taken from culture after CMV antigen stimulation. As DNA, the CDR3 is TGTGCCAGCAGCTTAGCTGTCTCTCGCGCAGGACCCCCTACCTATGGCTACACCTTC. As protein: CASSLAVSRAGPPTYGYTF.